These 25 T cell receptor beta chains originate from one sample sequenced in a study of blood T cell repertoires in COVID-19. TCRdb's copy holds only in-frame clones and misses some; the assay was immunoSEQ multiplex PCR. The data hold 100,000 to 150,000 clones, with about 82% observed a single time. Sequencing input: peripheral blood. Receptors were obtained from a human donor in a cohort sampled during active COVID-19.

The chain uses TRBV24-1 and TRBJ2-1; D is unresolved. From germline, CDR1 is KGHDR and CDR2 SFDVKD. V lost 3 bases and J lost 7, with 15 bases in between. The CDR3 loop spans 15 amino acids. In DNA form, the CDR3 reads TGTGCCACCAGTGATCCTTTTTTTGGGCGAAATGAGCAGTTCTTC. It codes for CATSDPFFGRNEQFF.

The V and J genes are TRBV27 and TRBJ2-1, with TRBD2 matching 9 bases. Germline V gene data show CDR1 as MNHEY and CDR2 as SMNVEV (reference sequence). V lost 2 bases and J lost 0; bases outside the gene matches: 5. The length of the CDR3 is 17 residues. The CDR3 spells CASSLGAGGLSYNEQFF. CDR3 nucleotide sequence: TGTGCCAGCAGTTTAGGGGCGGGAGGGCTCTCCTACAATGAGCAGTTCTTC.

The chain couples TRBV14 to TRBJ1-2; D unresolved. V lost 0 bases to trimming and J lost 8 bases, with 13 bases between them. This CDR3 region has 14 residues. Germline values: CDR1 SGHDN, CDR2 FVKESK. The CDR3 here is CASSQDPAGLGYTF. The CDR3 DNA sequence: TGTGCCAGCAGCCAAGATCCCGCGGGATTAGGCTACACCTTC. The full variable domain, with the rest looked up from reference TRBV14 and TRBJ1-2, is EAGVTQFPSHSVIEKGQTVTLRCDPISGHDNLYWYRRVMGKEIKFLLHFVKESKQDESGMPNNRFLAERTGGTYSTLKVQPAELEDSGVYFCASSQDPAGLGYTFGSGTRLTVV.

V and J are TRBV7-2 and TRBJ2-2; 13 bases are a match to TRBD2. Germline assignment: CDR1 SGHTA and CDR2 FQGNSA. The V segment lost 0 bases and the J segment 4 bases; nucleotides outside the gene matches: 11. The CDR3 is made up of 20 amino acids. The CDR3 DNA follows: TGTGCCAGCAGCTTAGCAAGTAGGACTAGCGGGAGTGGGTTCACCGGGGAGCTGTTTTTT. It is translated as CASSLASRTSGSGFTGELFF.

CDR3 coding DNA: TGTGCCAGCAGCTCAGGCAGCAATCAGCCCCAGCATTTT. Protein product: CASSSGSNQPQHF. The chain employs TRBV7-9 and TRBJ1-5; no firm D call. Germline CDR1 SEHNR, CDR2 FQNEAQ (reference sequence). V lost 4 bases to trimming and J lost 1 base, with 5 bases between them. The CDR3 is 13 amino acids.

The CDR3 reads CATSDSGLGWETQYF. The CDR3 nucleotides read TGTGCCACCAGTGATTCGGGACTAGGTTGGGAGACCCAGTACTTC. The rearrangement uses TRBV24-1 and TRBJ2-5; TRBD2 matches at 8 bases. Germline V CDR1 and CDR2: KGHDR, SFDVKD. This CDR3 is built from 15 residues. Losses at the gene ends were 2 bases for V and 5 bases for J; bases not matched to a gene: 6.

V is TRBV28 and J is TRBJ2-7; TRBD2 agrees at 7 bases. CDR3 length: 15 residues. The trim removed 5 bases at V and 3 bases at J, leaving 10 bases unmatched. Germline assignment: CDR1 MDHEN and CDR2 SYDVKM. The DNA for the CDR3 is TGTGCCAGCAGTGCCCCTCGGACTAGTAACTACGAGCAGTACTTC. It yields the protein CASSAPRTSNYEQYF.

This sequence joins TRBV7-2 and TRBJ2-3, with D unclear. The germline V gene has CDR1 SGHTA and CDR2 FQGNSA. Trimming took 2 bases from V and 6 from J, leaving 9 bases between them. There are 13 residues in the CDR3. The CDR3 region is CASSLKRLDTQYF. The CDR3 DNA reads as TGTGCCAGCAGCTTAAAGAGACTCGATACGCAGTATTTT.

This chain links TRBV6-5 with TRBJ2-7; 7 bases line up with TRBD2. Germline V gene lookup returns CDR1 MNHEY and CDR2 SVGAGI. The CDR3 has 15 amino acids. Trimming took 5 bases from V and 2 from J; bases not matched to a gene: 9. For the CDR3, the DNA is TGTGCCAGCAGTCAGCCTAGCGGCGAAGCCTACGAGCAGTACTTC. Its protein product is CASSQPSGEAYEQYF.

The chain couples TRBV10-3 to TRBJ1-4, with 7 bases lining up with TRBD1. Germline V gives CDR1 ENHRY, CDR2 SYGVKD. The CDR3 spans 15 residues. Trimming removed 5 bases from V and 7 bases from J; junction bases left unmatched: 10. CDR3 sequence reads: CAISTTGDESEKLFF. The CDR3 coding sequence is TGTGCCATCAGTACTACAGGGGACGAGAGTGAAAAACTGTTTTTT.

The chain uses TRBV4-2 and TRBJ2-2; 12 bases are shared with TRBD2. The CDR3 is 17 residues long. Unmatched junction bases numbered 2, after V lost 0 bases and J lost 3 bases. Germline V gene data show CDR1 as LGHNA and CDR2 as YNFKEQ. The CDR3 protein is CASSQDPSGRDTGELFF. The DNA for the CDR3 is TGTGCCAGCAGCCAAGACCCTAGCGGGAGGGACACCGGGGAGCTGTTTTTT.

The chain couples TRBV3-1 (or the pseudogene TRBV3-2) to TRBJ1-2, with D unclear. The V gene's germline CDR1 is LGHDT and CDR2 YNNKEL (reference sequence). The CDR3 contains 13 residues. V was trimmed by 5 bases and J by 5 bases, leaving 12 bases between them. The CDR3 DNA follows: TGTGCCAGCAGCTCGCGCCCCCTATATGGCTACACCTTC. This gives the protein CASSSRPLYGYTF.

This chain links TRBV5-1 with TRBJ2-6; D might be TRBD1 (5 bases). Germline assignment: CDR1 SGHRS and CDR2 YFSETQ. There are 17 residues in the CDR3. V shed 3 bases and J shed 4 bases, with 17 bases lying between them. CDR3 region: CASSSQGVRAGANVLTF. Here the CDR3 DNA reads TGCGCCAGCAGCTCCCAAGGGGTGCGAGCCGGGGCCAACGTCCTGACTTTC.

The J gene is TRBJ1-4, the V gene TRBV7-8; tentatively, D is TRBD1 (6 bases). The CDR3 totals 18 residues. Germline-derived CDR1 and CDR2 are SGHVS and FQNEAQ. V was trimmed by 5 bases and J by 6 bases, leaving 25 bases between them. In DNA, the CDR3 is TGTGCCAGCAGCCCACGTCGGGGGGCGTCGGTTATTCATGAAAAACTGTTTTTT. Translated, it gives CASSPRRGASVIHEKLFF. The full variable domain, with the rest looked up from reference TRBV7-8 and TRBJ1-4, is GAGVSQSPRYKVAKRGQDVALRCDPISGHVSLFWYQQALGQGPEFLTYFQNEAQLDKSGLPSDRFFAERPEGSVSTLKIQRTQQEDSAVYLCASSPRRGASVIHEKLFFGSGTQLSVL.

This chain links TRBV5-6 with TRBJ2-7, with TRBD1 matching over 7 bases. The CDR3 extends over 14 amino acids. Trimming cost V 2 bases and J 7 bases; bases outside gene matches: 9. Germline lookup yields CDR1 SGHDT and CDR2 YYEEEE. CDR3 sequence: CASSFDRVAREQYF. The CDR3 DNA reads as TGTGCCAGCAGCTTCGACAGGGTAGCGCGGGAGCAGTACTTC.

V gene TRBV6-5 combines with J gene TRBJ2-4; D is possibly TRBD2 (6 bases). The CDR3 totals 14 residues. V lost 10 bases, J lost 8 bases, and 21 bases lay in between. Per germline, CDR1 MNHEY and CDR2 SVGAGI. For the CDR3, the DNA is TGTGCCACCGCAACGAACACGGGCGGGGACATTCAGTACTTC. Protein sequence: CATATNTGGDIQYF.

The chain combines TRBV11-2 with TRBJ2-1; 9 bases align to TRBD2. V was pared by 5 bases and J by 5 bases, with 13 bases of the junction left unmatched. Per germline, CDR1 SGHAT and CDR2 FQNNGV. The CDR3 contains 17 residues. CDR3 DNA: TGTGCCAGCAGCGCAAGCCAAGCGGGAGGATTAAACAATGAGCAGTTCTTC. Translating gives CASSASQAGGLNNEQFF.

The gene calls are TRBV5-1 and TRBJ2-7; 14 bases agree with TRBD2. With 2 bases clipped from V and 4 bases from J, the junction kept 14 bases outside the gene matches. Looked up from germline, CDR1 is SGHRS and CDR2 is YFSETQ. The CDR3 covers 19 residues. The CDR3 sequence: CASSLDPPGTSGSWYEQYF. The DNA for the CDR3 is TGCGCCAGCAGCTTAGATCCTCCCGGGACTAGCGGGAGCTGGTACGAGCAGTACTTC.

The chain couples TRBV5-6 to TRBJ2-4; D ambiguous. There are 15 residues in the CDR3. Trimming pared 1 base from V and 0 bases from J, leaving 8 bases between. The germline V gene encodes CDR1 SGHDT and CDR2 YYEEEE. The CDR3, as DNA: TGTGCCAGCAGCTTGCGTGTCCTAGCCAAAAACATTCAGTACTTC. As protein: CASSLRVLAKNIQYF.

This clone came up once. This sequence joins TRBV6-2 or TRBV6-3 and TRBJ2-7; 10 nucleotides align to TRBD1. Trimming cost V 0 bases and J 3 bases; bases outside gene matches: 11. Germline CDR1 reads MNHEY; CDR2 reads SVGEGT. CDR3 length: 18 residues. The CDR3 DNA reads as TGTGCCAGCAGTTACTCGAAAATACCGGGACAGGGGATCTACGAGCAGTACTTC. Translated: CASSYSKIPGQGIYEQYF.

The V and J genes are TRBV5-4 and TRBJ2-1; possible D gene TRBD2, 5 bases. The V end was cut by 0 bases, the J end by 9 bases, with 16 bases between. The length of the CDR3 is 15 residues. CDR1 is SGHNT, CDR2 YYREEE, per germline (reference sequence). The CDR3 DNA follows: TGTGCCAGCAGCTTGGCCCAACTAGGAAGAGGTGAGCAGTTCTTC. It specifies CASSLAQLGRGEQFF.

The count of this clone is one. The chain combines TRBV2 with TRBJ2-1; D not certain. Trimming left V 7 bases short and J 7 bases short, with 8 bases between. This CDR3 has 11 residues. Per the germline V gene, CDR1 is SNHLY and CDR2 is FYNNEI. CDR3 bases: TGTGCCAGCACCATGGAGAATGAGCAGTTCTTC. It encodes CASTMENEQFF.

The chain links TRBV27 to TRBJ2-3, with TRBD2 identical over 8 bases. J lost 1 base, V lost 6 bases, and 6 bases had no gene match. Germline lookup yields CDR1 MNHEY and CDR2 SMNVEV (reference sequence). This CDR3 spans 15 amino acids. The CDR3 region is CASRDSGTGTDTQYF. In DNA form, the CDR3 reads TGTGCCAGCAGGGATAGCGGGACTGGCACAGATACGCAGTATTTT.

The chain uses TRBV5-8 and TRBJ1-5, with 10 bases aligning to TRBD1. The junction had 8 bases not matched to a gene; V was cut back by 5 bases and J by 6 bases. CDR3 length: 15 amino acids. Germline CDR1 SGHTS, CDR2 YDEGEE. In DNA form, the CDR3 reads TGTGCCAGCAGTATAGGACAGGGGGAGGTTCAGCCCCAGCATTTT. It codes for CASSIGQGEVQPQHF.

J is TRBJ2-1 and V is TRBV9, with 9 positions matching TRBD2. The germline CDR1 and CDR2 sequences are SGDLS and YYNGEE. The CDR3 is made up of 17 amino acids. The V and J ends lost 4 bases and 0 bases, in that order; junction bases with no gene match: 8. DNA for the CDR3: TGTGCCAGCAGCCCGCGACTAGCGGCTAGCTCCTACAATGAGCAGTTCTTC. Translated, it gives CASSPRLAASSYNEQFF.